The 4 T cell receptor beta chains below come from one sample, sequenced in a study of cytomegalovirus exposure and HLA in healthy donors. Researchers ran the PCR with 60 Vbeta and 13 Jbeta primers. The table came from immunoSEQ multiplex PCR; TCRdb's copy has only in-frame clones and leaves some out. Its clone listing holds approximately 72,000 clones. The sample consisted of PBMCs. The receptor set was obtained from a woman aged 40-49 years in good health and CMV-seropositive.

This chain uses TRBV7-8 with TRBJ2-5; D is undetermined. The CDR3 length is 15 residues. The V end was cut by 2 bases, the J end by 5 bases, with 15 bases between. CDR1 and CDR2 from the germline V gene are SGHVS and FQNEAQ. CDR3 sequence reads: CASSLLPNLGETQYF. DNA for the CDR3: TGTGCCAGCAGCTTATTACCAAACTTGGGCGAGACCCAGTACTTC. Supplemented by reference TRBV7-8 and TRBJ2-5, the full variable domain reads GAGVSQSPRYKVAKRGQDVALRCDPISGHVSLFWYQQALGQGPEFLTYFQNEAQLDKSGLPSDRFFAERPEGSVSTLKIQRTQQEDSAVYLCASSLLPNLGETQYFGPGTRLLVL.

This chain connects TRBV5-1 to TRBJ1-6; 7 nucleotides line up with TRBD1. Unmatched junction bases numbered 11, after V lost 4 bases and J lost 7 bases. This CDR3 is 16 amino acids long. Germline CDR1 is SGHRS and CDR2 is YFSETQ. The CDR3 loop is CASSLLAGTENSPLHF. Written as DNA, the CDR3 is TGCGCCAGCAGCCTGTTGGCCGGGACAGAAAATTCACCCCTCCACTTT.

The J gene is TRBJ1-5, the V gene TRBV4-1, with unresolved D. Trimming pared 2 bases from V and 4 bases from J, leaving 6 bases between. This CDR3 spans 13 amino acids. From germline, CDR1 is MGHRA and CDR2 YSYEKL. The DNA for the CDR3 is TGCGCCAGCAGCCAAACACTAAATCAGCCCCAGCATTTT. Amino acids: CASSQTLNQPQHF.

The chain is built from TRBV5-4 and TRBJ1-1, with D possibly matching TRBD1 (5 bases). Trimming removed 0 bases from V and 1 base from J, with 7 bases in between. Germline values: CDR1 SGHNT, CDR2 YYREEE (reference sequence). This CDR3 is built from 14 residues. The CDR3 region has the DNA TGTGCCAGCAGCTTGGGGGGCACGAACACTGAAGCTTTCTTT. Translated, it gives CASSLGGTNTEAFF.